A selection of T cell receptor beta chains follows, all from one sample in a study of brain T cells in children with intractable seizures. Sequencing used immunoSEQ multiplex PCR; TCRdb keeps in-frame clones, though not all of them. In the table there are 340,000 or so clones, approximately 93% of which are singletons. The specimen was peripheral blood, collected approximately 5 months after surgery. Source of these receptors: a boy less than two years old with tuberous sclerosis and intractable seizures. The CDR3 runs from the conserved cysteine through the conserved F or W. The order of the fields is V gene, D gene, clone size, J gene, CDR3 protein, CDR3 DNA. The D gene is left open where the match is weak. A row's size may be missing; if present it is once, few, many or a size class.

TRBV20-1,.,.,TRBJ1-3,CSAPRGRQFSF,TGCAGTGCTCCCCGCGGGCGACAGTTCAGTTTT
TRBV9,.,.,TRBJ1-1,CASSPQFKGGGEAFF,TGTGCCAGCAGCCCCCAGTTTAAGGGGGGAGGTGAAGCTTTCTTT
TRBV19,.,.,TRBJ2-1,CASSIDHNEQFF,TGTGCCAGTAGTATAGACCACAATGAGCAGTTCTTC
TRBV5-6,.,.,TRBJ1-1,CASSLEGDAFF,TGTGCCAGCAGCTTGGAAGGGGACGCTTTCTTT
TRBV3-1/TRBV3-2,.,.,TRBJ1-1,CASSQDGRAAFF,TGTGCCAGCAGCCAAGATGGAAGGGCTGCTTTCTTT
TRBV7-2,.,once,TRBJ1-5,CASSLGRGSNQPQHF,TGTGCCAGCAGCTTAGGCAGGGGAAGCAATCAGCCCCAGCATTTT
TRBV4-1,TRBD1,.,TRBJ1-4,CASSFYPDRDEKLFF,TGCGCCAGCAGCTTCTACCCCGACAGGGATGAAAAACTGTTTTTT
TRBV15,.,.,TRBJ2-3,CATSRDLDSQTPDTQYF,TGTGCCACCAGCAGAGATCTAGACAGTCAAACCCCGGATACGCAGTATTTT
TRBV2,TRBD1,once,TRBJ1-1,CASRGGQTNTEAFF,TGTGCCAGCAGGGGGGGACAGACGAACACTGAAGCTTTCTTT
TRBV4-2,.,.,TRBJ1-2,CASSRVSNTKYGYTF,TGTGCCAGCAGCCGCGTGTCCAACACCAAATATGGCTACACCTTC
TRBV27,.,.,TRBJ2-1,CASSLSASSYNEQFF,TGTGCCAGCAGTTTATCGGCCAGCTCCTACAATGAGCAGTTCTTC
TRBV20-1,.,.,TRBJ2-1,CSAPAFNEQFF,TGCAGTGCTCCCGCGTTCAATGAGCAGTTCTTC
TRBV6-2/TRBV6-3,TRBD2,.,TRBJ2-2,CASSYSGLALDTGELFF,TGTGCCAGCAGTTACTCGGGACTAGCATTAGACACCGGGGAGCTGTTTTTT